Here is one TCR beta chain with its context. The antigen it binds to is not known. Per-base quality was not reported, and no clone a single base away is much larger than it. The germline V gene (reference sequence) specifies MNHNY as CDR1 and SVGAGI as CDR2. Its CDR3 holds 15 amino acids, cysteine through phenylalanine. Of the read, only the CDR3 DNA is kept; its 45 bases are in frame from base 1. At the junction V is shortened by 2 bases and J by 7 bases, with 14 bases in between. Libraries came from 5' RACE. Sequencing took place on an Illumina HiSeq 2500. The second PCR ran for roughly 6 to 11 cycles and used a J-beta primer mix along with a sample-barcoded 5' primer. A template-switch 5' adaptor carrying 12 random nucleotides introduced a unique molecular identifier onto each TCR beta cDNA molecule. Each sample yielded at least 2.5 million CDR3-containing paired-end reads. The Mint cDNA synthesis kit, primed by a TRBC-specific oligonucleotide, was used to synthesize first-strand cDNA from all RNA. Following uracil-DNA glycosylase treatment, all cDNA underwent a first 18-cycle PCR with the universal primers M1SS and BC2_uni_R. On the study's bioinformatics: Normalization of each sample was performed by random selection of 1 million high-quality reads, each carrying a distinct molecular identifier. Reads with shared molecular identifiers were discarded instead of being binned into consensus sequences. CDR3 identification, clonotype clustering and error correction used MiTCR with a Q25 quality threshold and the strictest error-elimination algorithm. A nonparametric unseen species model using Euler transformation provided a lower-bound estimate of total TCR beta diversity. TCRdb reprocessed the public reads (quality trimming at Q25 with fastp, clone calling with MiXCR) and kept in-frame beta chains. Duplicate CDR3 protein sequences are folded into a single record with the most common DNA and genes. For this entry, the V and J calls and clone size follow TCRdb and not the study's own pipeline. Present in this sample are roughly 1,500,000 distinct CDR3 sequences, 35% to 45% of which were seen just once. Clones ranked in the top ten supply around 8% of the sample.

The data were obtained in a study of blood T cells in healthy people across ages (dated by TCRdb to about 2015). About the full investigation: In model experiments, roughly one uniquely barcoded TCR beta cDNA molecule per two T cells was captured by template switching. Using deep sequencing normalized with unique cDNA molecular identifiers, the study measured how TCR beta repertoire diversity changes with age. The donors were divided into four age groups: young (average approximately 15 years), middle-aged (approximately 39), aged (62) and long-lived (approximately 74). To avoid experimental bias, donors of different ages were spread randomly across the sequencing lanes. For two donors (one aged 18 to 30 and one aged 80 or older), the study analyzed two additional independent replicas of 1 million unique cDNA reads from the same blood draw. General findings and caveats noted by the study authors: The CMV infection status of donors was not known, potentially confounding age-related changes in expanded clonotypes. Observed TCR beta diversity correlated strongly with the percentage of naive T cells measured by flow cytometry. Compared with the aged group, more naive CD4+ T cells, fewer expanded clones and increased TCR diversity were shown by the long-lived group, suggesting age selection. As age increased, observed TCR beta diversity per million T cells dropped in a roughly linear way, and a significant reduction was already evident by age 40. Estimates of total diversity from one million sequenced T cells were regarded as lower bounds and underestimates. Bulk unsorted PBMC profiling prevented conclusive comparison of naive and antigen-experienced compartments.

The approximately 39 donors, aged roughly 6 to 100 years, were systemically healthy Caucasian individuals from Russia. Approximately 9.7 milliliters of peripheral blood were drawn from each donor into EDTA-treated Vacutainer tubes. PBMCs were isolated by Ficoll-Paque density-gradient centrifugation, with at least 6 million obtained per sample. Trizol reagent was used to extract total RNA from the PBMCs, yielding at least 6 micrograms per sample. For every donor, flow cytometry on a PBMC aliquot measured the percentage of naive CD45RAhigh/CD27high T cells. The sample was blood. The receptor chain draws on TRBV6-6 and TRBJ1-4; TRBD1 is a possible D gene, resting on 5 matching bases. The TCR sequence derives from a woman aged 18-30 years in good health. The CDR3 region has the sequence CASSYRSAGSEKLFF. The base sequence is TGTGCCAGCAGTTACCGATCGGCAGGGAGTGAAAAACTGTTTTTT.